The entry below gives a single TCR beta chain sequence along with its context. Its antigen is unidentified. This specimen belongs to a study of cytomegalovirus exposure and HLA in healthy donors. General observations from the study: Across all donors, roughly uniform sequencing depth was an assumption of the presence/absence analyses. For most TCR sequences rarity was the rule, although some public TCRs occurred in many donors.

Germline CDR1 SGHRS, CDR2 YFSETQ. Trimming cost V 3 bases and J 2 bases; bases outside gene matches: 6. The CDR3 is 15 amino acids. Donors counted as nominally healthy when sampled, yet unrecorded immune exposures were likely. Both 60 Vbeta primers and 13 Jbeta primers went into the PCR. The data were produced by immunoSEQ multiplex PCR, yet TCRdb's version contains in-frame clones alone and is incomplete. This table has about 110,000 clones, roughly 73% appearing once. This clonotype was sampled from a woman under 40 in good health and CMV-seronegative. Sequences were obtained from PBMCs. V is TRBV5-1 and J is TRBJ2-7; 9 positions agree with TRBD1. The CDR3 DNA reads as TGCGCCAGCAGCTGGGACAACAGGGGGCCCTACGAGCAGTACTTC. Translating it yields CASSWDNRGPYEQYF. Filled out from reference TRBV5-1 and TRBJ2-7, the complete variable domain reads KAGVTQTPRYLIKTRGQQVTLSCSPISGHRSVSWYQQTPGQGLQFLFEYFSETQRNKGNFPGRFSGRQFSNSRSEMNVSTLELGDSALYLCASSWDNRGPYEQYFGPGTRLTVT.